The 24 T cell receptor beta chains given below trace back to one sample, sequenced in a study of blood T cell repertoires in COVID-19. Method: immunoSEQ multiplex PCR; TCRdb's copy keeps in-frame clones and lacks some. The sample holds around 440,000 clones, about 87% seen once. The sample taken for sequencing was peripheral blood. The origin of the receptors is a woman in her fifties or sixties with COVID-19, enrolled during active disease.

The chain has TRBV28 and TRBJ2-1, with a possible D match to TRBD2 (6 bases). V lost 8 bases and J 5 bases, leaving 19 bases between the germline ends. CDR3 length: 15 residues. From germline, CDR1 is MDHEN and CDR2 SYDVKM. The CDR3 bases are TGTGCCAGCGAGGTTGGGCGGGGATTTGACAATGAGCAGTTCTTC. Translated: CASEVGRGFDNEQFF. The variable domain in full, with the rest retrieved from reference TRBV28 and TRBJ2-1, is DVKVTQSSRYLVKRTGEKVFLECVQDMDHENMFWYRQDPGLGLRLIYFSYDVKMKEKGDIPEGYSVSREKKERFSLILESASTNQTSMYLCASEVGRGFDNEQFFGPGTRLTVL.

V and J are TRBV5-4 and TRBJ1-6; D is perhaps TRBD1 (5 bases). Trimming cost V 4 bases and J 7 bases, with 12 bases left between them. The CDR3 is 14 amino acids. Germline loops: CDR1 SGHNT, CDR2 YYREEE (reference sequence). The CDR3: CASSRGAGNSPLHF. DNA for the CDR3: TGTGCCAGCAGCCGCGGGGCTGGGAATTCACCCCTCCACTTT.

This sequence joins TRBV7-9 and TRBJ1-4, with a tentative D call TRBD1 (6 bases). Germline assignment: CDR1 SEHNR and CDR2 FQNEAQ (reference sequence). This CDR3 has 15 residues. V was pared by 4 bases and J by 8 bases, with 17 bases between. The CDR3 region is CASSSHREEEEKLFF. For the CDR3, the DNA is TGTGCCAGCAGCTCCCACAGGGAAGAGGAAGAAAAACTGTTTTTT.

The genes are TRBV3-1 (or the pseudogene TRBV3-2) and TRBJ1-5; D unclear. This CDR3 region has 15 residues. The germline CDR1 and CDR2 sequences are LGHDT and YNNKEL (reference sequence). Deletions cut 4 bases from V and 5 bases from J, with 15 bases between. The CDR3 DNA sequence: TGTGCCAGCAGCCCCTCTGGCCCCGGGTATCAGCCCCAGCATTTT. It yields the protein CASSPSGPGYQPQHF.

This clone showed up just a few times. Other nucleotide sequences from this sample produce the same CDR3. The CDR3, as DNA: TGTGCCAGCAGCCTGCAGGTGAACACTGAAGCTTTCTTT. This gives the protein CASSLQVNTEAFF. The chain joins TRBV11-2 to TRBJ1-1; D is unresolved. Germline CDR1 SGHAT, CDR2 FQNNGV. The CDR3 is 13 residues long. The ends were cut back, 5 bases at V and 0 bases at J, with 7 bases in the middle.

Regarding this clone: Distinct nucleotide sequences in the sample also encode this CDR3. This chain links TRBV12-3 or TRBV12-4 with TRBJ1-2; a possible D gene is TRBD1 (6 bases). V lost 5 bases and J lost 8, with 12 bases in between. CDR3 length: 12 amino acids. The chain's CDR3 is CASSPTGLGYTF. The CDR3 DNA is TGTGCCAGCAGTCCAACAGGGTTAGGCTACACCTTC.

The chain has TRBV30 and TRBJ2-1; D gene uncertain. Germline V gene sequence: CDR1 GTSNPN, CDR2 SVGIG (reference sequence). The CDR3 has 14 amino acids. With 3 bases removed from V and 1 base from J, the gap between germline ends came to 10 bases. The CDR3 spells CAWSPRISYNEQFF. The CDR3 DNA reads TGTGCCTGGAGCCCTAGGATATCCTACAATGAGCAGTTCTTC.

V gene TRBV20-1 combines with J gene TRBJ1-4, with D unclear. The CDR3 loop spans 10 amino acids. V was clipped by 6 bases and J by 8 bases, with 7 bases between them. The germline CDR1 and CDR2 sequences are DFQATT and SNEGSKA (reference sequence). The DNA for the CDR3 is TGCAGTGCCCTGCGCGAAAAACTGTTTTTT. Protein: CSALREKLFF.

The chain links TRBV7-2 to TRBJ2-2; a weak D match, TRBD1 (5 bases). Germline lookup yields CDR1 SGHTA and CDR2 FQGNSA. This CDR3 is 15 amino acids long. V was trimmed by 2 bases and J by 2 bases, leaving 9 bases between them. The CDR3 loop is CASSLSQGNTGELFF. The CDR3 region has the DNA TGTGCCAGCAGCTTATCTCAGGGAAACACCGGGGAGCTGTTTTTT.

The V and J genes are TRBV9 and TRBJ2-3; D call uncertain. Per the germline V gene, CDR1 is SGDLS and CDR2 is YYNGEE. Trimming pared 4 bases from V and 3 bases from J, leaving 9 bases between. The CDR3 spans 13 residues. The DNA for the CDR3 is TGTGCCAGCAGCCCTCGAGATACAGATACGCAGTATTTT. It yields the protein CASSPRDTDTQYF.

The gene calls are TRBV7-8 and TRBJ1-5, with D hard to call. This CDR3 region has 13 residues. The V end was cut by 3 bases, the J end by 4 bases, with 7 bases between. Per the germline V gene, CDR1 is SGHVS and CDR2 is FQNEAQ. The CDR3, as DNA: TGTGCCAGCAGCTTTAACTTAAATCAGCCCCAGCATTTT. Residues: CASSFNLNQPQHF.

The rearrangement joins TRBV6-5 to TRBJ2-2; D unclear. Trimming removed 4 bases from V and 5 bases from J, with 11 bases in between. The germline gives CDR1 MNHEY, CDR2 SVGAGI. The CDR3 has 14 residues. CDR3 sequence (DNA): TGTGCCAGCAGTTTGCGCCCCACGACCGGGGAGCTGTTTTTT. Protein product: CASSLRPTTGELFF.

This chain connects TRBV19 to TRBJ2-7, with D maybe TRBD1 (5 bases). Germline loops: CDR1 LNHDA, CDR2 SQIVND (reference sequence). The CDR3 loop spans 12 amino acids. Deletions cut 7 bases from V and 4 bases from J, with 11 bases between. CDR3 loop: CASTSKGYEQYF. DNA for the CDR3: TGTGCCAGTACCTCGAAGGGGTACGAGCAGTACTTC.

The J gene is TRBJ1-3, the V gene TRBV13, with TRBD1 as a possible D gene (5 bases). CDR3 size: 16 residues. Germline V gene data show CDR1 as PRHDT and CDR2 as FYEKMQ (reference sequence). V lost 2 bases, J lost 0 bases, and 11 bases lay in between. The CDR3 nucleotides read TGTGCCAGCAGCTTATATAGGGGACTCTCTGGAAACACCATATATTTT. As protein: CASSLYRGLSGNTIYF.

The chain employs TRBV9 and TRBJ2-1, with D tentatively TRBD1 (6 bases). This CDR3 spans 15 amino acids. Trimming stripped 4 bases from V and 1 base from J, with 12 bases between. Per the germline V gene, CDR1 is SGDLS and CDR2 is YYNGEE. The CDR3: CASSLSGTSYNEQFF. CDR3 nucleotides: TGTGCCAGCAGCTTGTCCGGGACATCCTACAATGAGCAGTTCTTC.

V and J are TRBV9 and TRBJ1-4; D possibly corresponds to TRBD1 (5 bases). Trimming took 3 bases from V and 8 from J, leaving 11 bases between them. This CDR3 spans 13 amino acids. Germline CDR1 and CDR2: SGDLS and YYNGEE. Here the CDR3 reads CASSEGEAEKLFF. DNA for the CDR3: TGTGCCAGCAGCGAAGGGGAGGCCGAAAAACTGTTTTTT.

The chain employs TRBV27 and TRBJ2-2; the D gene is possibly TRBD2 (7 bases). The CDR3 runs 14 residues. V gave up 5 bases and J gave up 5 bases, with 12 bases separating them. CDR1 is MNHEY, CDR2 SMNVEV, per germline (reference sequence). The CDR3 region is CASSEGGATGELFF. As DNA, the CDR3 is TGTGCCAGCAGTGAAGGGGGGGCGACCGGGGAGCTGTTTTTT.

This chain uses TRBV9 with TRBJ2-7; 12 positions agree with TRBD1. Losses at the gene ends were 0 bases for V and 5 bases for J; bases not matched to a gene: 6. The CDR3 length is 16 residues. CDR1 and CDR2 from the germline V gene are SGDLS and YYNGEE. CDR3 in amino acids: CASSVDGTGGIDEQYF. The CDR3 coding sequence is TGTGCCAGCAGCGTAGACGGGACAGGGGGCATCGACGAGCAGTACTTC.

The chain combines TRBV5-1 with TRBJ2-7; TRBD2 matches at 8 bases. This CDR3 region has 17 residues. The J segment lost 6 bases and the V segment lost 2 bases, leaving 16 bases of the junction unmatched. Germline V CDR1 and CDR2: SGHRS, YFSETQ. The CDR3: CASSFGPGGPGSTEQYF. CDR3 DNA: TGCGCCAGCAGCTTTGGCCCGGGGGGGCCCGGGAGTACCGAGCAGTACTTC.

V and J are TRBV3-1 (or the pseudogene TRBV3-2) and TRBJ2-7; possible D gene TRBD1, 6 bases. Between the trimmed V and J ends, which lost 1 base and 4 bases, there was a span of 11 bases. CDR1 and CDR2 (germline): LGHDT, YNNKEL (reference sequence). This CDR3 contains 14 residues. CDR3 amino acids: CASSQAVGQYEQYF. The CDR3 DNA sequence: TGTGCCAGCAGCCAAGCCGTAGGACAGTACGAGCAGTACTTC.

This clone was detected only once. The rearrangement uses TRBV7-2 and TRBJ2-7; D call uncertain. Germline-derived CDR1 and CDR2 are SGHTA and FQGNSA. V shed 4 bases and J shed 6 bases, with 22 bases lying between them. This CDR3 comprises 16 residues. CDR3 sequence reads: CASSSNPPGSRREQYF. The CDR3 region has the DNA TGTGCCAGCAGCTCCAATCCCCCCGGGTCGAGGCGCGAGCAGTACTTC. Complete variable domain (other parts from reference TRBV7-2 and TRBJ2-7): GAGVSQSPSNKVTEKGKDVELRCDPISGHTALYWYRQSLGQGLEFLIYFQGNSAPDKSGLPSDRFSAERTGGSVSTLTIQRTQQEDSAVYLCASSSNPPGSRREQYFGPGTRLTVT.

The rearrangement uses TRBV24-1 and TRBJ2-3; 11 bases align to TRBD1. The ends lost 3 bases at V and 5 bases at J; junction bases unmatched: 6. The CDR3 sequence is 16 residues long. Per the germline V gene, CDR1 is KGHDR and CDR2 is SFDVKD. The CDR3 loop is CATSDAGQGDVDTQYF. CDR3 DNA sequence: TGTGCCACCAGTGATGCGGGACAGGGGGATGTAGATACGCAGTATTTT.

The CDR3: CASSVGTGANYGYTF. The DNA for the CDR3 is TGTGCCAGCAGCGTAGGGACAGGTGCTAACTATGGCTACACCTTC. V gene TRBV9 combines with J gene TRBJ1-2; 7 positions match TRBD1. Trimming removed 0 bases from V and 0 bases from J; junction bases left unmatched: 2. There are 15 residues in the CDR3. Per the germline V gene, CDR1 is SGDLS and CDR2 is YYNGEE. The variable domain in full, with the rest retrieved from reference TRBV9 and TRBJ1-2, is DSGVTQTPKHLITATGQRVTLRCSPRSGDLSVYWYQQSLDQGLQFLIQYYNGEERAKGNILERFSAQQFPDLHSELNLSSLELGDSALYFCASSVGTGANYGYTFGSGTRLTVV.

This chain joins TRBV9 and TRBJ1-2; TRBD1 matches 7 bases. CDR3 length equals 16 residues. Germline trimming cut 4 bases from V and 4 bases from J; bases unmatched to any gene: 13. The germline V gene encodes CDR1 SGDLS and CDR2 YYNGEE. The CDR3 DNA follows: TGTGCCAGCAGCTTCGAAGCCGGGACAGTAATCTATGGCTACACCTTC. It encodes CASSFEAGTVIYGYTF. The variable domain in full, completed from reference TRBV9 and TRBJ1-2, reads DSGVTQTPKHLITATGQRVTLRCSPRSGDLSVYWYQQSLDQGLQFLIQYYNGEERAKGNILERFSAQQFPDLHSELNLSSLELGDSALYFCASSFEAGTVIYGYTFGSGTRLTVV.